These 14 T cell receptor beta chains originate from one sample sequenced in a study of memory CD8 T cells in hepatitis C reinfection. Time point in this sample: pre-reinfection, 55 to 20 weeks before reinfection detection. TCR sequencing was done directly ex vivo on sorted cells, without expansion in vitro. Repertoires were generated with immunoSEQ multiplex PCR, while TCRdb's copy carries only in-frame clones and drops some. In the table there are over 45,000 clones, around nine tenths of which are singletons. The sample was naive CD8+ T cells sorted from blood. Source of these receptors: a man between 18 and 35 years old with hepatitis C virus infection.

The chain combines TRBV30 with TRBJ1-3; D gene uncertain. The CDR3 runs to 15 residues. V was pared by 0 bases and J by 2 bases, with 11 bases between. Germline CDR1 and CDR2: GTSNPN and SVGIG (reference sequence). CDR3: CAWSVGVRAGNTIYF. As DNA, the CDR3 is TGTGCCTGGAGTGTGGGAGTCAGAGCTGGAAACACCATATATTTT.

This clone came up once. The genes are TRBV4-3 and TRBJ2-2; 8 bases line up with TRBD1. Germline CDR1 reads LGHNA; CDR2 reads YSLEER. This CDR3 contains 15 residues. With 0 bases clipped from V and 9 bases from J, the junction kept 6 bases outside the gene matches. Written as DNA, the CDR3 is TGCGCCAGCAGCCAAGAAGGACAGGGCTTCCGGGAGCTGTTTTTT. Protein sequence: CASSQEGQGFRELFF.

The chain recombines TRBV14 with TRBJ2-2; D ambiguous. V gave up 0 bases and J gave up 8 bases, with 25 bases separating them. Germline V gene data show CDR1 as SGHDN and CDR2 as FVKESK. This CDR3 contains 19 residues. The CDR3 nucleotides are TGTGCCAGCAGCCAAGAGATAATTGGGCCCACTCCCGGATGGGGGGAGCTGTTTTTT. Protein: CASSQEIIGPTPGWGELFF.

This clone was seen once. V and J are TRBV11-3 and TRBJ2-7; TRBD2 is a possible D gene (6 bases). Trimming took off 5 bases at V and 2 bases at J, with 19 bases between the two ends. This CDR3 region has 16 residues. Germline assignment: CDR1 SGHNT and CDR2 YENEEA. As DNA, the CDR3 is TGTGCCAGCAGCCACTGGCGGGAAAGAGTTGCCTACGAGCAGTACGTC. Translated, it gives CASSHWRERVAYEQYV.

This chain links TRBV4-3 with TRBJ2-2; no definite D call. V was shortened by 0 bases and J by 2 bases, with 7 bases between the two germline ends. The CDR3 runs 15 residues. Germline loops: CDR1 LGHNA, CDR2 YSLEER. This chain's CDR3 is CASSQDPVNTGELFF. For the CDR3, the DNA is TGCGCCAGCAGCCAAGATCCGGTAAACACCGGGGAGCTGTTTTTT.

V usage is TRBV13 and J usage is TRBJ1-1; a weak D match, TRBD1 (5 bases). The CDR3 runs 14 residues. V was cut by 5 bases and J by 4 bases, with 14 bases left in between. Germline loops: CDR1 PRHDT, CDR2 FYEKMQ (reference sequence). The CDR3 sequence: CASSLTPGGTEAFF. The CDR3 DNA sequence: TGTGCCAGCAGCCTTACTCCGGGGGGCACTGAAGCTTTCTTT.

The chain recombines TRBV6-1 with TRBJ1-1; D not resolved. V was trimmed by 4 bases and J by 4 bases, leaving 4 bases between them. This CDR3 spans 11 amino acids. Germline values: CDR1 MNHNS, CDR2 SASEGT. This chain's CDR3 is CASSVGTEAFF. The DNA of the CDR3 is TGTGCCAGCAGTGTCGGCACTGAAGCTTTCTTT.

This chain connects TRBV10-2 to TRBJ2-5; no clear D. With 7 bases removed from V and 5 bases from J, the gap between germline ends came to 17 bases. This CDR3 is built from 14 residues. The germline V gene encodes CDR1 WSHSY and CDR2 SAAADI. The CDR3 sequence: CASNWVQRAETQYF. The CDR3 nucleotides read TGCGCCAGCAATTGGGTGCAGCGCGCCGAGACCCAGTACTTC.

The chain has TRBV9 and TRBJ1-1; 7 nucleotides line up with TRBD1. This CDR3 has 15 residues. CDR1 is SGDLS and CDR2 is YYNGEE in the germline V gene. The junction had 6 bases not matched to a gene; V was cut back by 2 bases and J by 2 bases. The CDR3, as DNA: TGTGCCAGCAGCGTTACCGGGACAGCTAACACTGAAGCTTTCTTT. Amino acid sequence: CASSVTGTANTEAFF.

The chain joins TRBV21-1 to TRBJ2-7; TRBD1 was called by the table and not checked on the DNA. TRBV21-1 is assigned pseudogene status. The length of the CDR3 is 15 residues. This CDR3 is CASTRTGCNSYEQYV. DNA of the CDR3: TGTGCCAGCACCCGGACAGGGTGTAACTCCTACGAGCAGTACGTC.

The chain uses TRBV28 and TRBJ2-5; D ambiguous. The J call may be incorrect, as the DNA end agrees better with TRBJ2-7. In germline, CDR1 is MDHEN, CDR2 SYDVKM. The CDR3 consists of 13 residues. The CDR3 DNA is TGTGCCAGCAGTTCTATTAGCTCCTACGAGCAGTACTTC. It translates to CASSSISSYEQYF.

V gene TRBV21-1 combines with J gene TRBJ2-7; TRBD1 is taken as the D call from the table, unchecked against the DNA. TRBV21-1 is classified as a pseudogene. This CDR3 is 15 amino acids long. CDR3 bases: TGTGCCAGCAGCATACCCGGGACAGATGTCTACGAGCAGTACTTC. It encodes CASSIPGTDVYEQYF.

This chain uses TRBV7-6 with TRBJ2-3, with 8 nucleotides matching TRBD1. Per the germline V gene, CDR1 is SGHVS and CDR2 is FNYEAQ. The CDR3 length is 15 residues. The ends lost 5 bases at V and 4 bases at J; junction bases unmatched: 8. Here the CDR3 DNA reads TGTGCCAGCAGCCTCACAGGGGGTGCAGCAGATACGCAGTATTTT. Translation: CASSLTGGAADTQYF.

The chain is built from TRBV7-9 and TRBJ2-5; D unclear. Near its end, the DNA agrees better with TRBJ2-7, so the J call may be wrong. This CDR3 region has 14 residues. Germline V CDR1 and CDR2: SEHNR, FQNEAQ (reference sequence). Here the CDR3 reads CASSPDPNSYEQYF. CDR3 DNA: TGTGCCAGCAGCCCCGATCCGAATTCCTACGAGCAGTACTTC.